What follows are 7 T cell receptor beta chains derived from one specimen sequenced in a study of siplizumab effects on memory and regulatory T cells. TCRdb's table, derived via immunoSEQ multiplex PCR, lists solely in-frame clones and lacks some. The table lists about 100,000 clones, approximately 92% of them singletons, with about 0.15% in the top ten. Sequenced input: CD4+ T cells sorted from blood. The receptors come from a human donor in good health.

The J gene is TRBJ2-3, the V gene TRBV5-4, with a possible D match to TRBD2 (7 bases). Trimming cost V 4 bases and J 1 base, with 19 bases left between them. The CDR3 length is 17 residues. Germline-derived CDR1 and CDR2 are SGHNT and YYREEE (reference sequence). The DNA of the CDR3 is TGTGCCAGCAGCAAGGGGGGGATTGGCAGGCGCACAGATACGCAGTATTTT. Translating gives CASSKGGIGRRTDTQYF.

V gene TRBV5-1 combines with J gene TRBJ1-6; D unclear. With 4 bases removed from V and 7 bases from J, the gap between germline ends came to 12 bases. This CDR3 is built from 14 residues. Germline-derived CDR1 and CDR2 are SGHRS and YFSETQ. The CDR3 sequence is CASSAGRENSPLHF. Written as DNA, the CDR3 is TGCGCCAGCAGCGCAGGACGGGAAAATTCACCCCTCCACTTT.

The chain combines TRBV10-2 with TRBJ2-7; D gene ambiguous. This CDR3 contains 11 residues. Trimming shortened V by 4 bases and J by 3 bases, and 4 bases separated the two germline ends. Per germline, CDR1 WSHSY and CDR2 SAAADI. CDR3 DNA sequence: TGCGCCAGCAGTGGATACTACGAGCAGTACTTC. Protein: CASSGYYEQYF.

The gene calls are TRBV7-3 and TRBJ2-2, with TRBD1 as a possible D gene (6 bases). Germline assignment: CDR1 SGHTA and CDR2 FQGTGA. The CDR3 runs to 16 residues. V was trimmed by 5 bases and J by 4 bases, leaving 17 bases between them. CDR3 protein: CASSAGQSLGTGELFF. The CDR3 coding sequence is TGTGCCAGCAGCGCCGGACAGAGCTTGGGCACCGGGGAGCTGTTTTTT.

This chain connects TRBV5-4 to TRBJ2-3; D possibly uses TRBD1 or TRBD2 (5 bases each). The CDR3 sequence is 15 residues long. Germline loops: CDR1 SGHNT, CDR2 YYREEE (reference sequence). V lost 4 bases and J 4 bases, leaving 16 bases between the germline ends. As DNA, the CDR3 is TGTGCCAGCAGCCGGGACCCGAAAAATGCAGATACGCAGTATTTT. This translates into CASSRDPKNADTQYF.

The rearrangement joins TRBV7-2 to TRBJ2-5, with TRBD2 matching 10 bases. After removal of 3 bases from V and 1 base from J, the junction contained 2 bases not matched to a gene. Germline V gene lookup returns CDR1 SGHTA and CDR2 FQGNSA. This CDR3 is 15 amino acids long. The CDR3 DNA reads TGTGCCAGCAGCTTTAGCGGGGGGTCCCAAGAGACCCAGTACTTC. It is translated as CASSFSGGSQETQYF.

The J gene is TRBJ2-2, the V gene TRBV7-9; 10 bases fit TRBD1. Germline lookup yields CDR1 SEHNR and CDR2 FQNEAQ (reference sequence). The CDR3 sequence is 17 residues long. Trimming removed 5 bases from V and 6 bases from J; junction bases left unmatched: 12. The CDR3 DNA is TGTGCCAGCAGCCTCGATCCGGGACAGGGGATGGCCGGGGAGCTGTTTTTT. Protein sequence: CASSLDPGQGMAGELFF.